This TCR beta chain stems from a study of T cell responses to AZD1222 COVID-19 vaccine. Produced via immunoSEQ multiplex PCR; TCRdb's table is partial and in-frame only. The sample lists 50,000 to 60,000 clones; approximately 89% were seen once. Study results and limitations: Of spike-specific TCRs, nearly half reportedly target regions left unmutated in variants. Receipt of two AZD1222 doses was followed by a rise in Spike-specific TCR breadth and depth. Baseline serostatus was positive in only a handful of AZD1222 recipients. A mostly white British donor set with more females was recruited, and clonal diversity was possibly underestimated.

Concerning this clone itself: Its specificity is not known.

The CDR3 loop spans 15 amino acids. V lost 4 bases, J lost 5 bases, and 14 bases lay in between. Germline V gene lookup returns CDR1 SEHNR and CDR2 FQNEAQ (reference sequence). This TCR was recovered from an adult in good health. The source material was peripheral blood, sampled on day 0 of AZD1222 vaccination. The chain recombines TRBV7-9 with TRBJ2-2; D possibly corresponds to TRBD2 (5 bases). CDR3 nucleotides: TGTGCCAGCAGCTCACGGGCCCCGGGGACCGGGGAGCTGTTTTTT. Protein product: CASSSRAPGTGELFF. Supplemented by reference TRBV7-9 and TRBJ2-2, the full variable domain reads DTGVSQNPRHKITKRGQNVTFRCDPISEHNRLYWYRQTLGQGPEFLTYFQNEAQLEKSRLLSDRFSAERPKGSFSTLEIQRTEQGDSAMYLCASSSRAPGTGELFFGEGSRLTVL.